The clone carrying this T cell receptor (beta chain) showed up just a few times. The CDR3 is made up of 15 amino acids. With 8 bases clipped from V and 2 bases from J, the junction kept 9 bases outside the gene matches. Germline lookup yields CDR1 MNHEY and CDR2 SVGAGI. The data stem from a study of T cells of healthy individuals. TCRdb used MiXCR to reprocess the 5' RACE reads, holding one entry per CDR3 protein. Here the sample spans 95,000 to 100,000 distinct CDR3 sequences, roughly 18% being singletons. This receptor was taken from a human donor in good health. The chain links TRBV6-5 to TRBJ2-7; 10 positions agree with TRBD1. The CDR3 spells CASGTEGQGAYEQYF. The CDR3 DNA follows: TGTGCCAGCGGGACCGAAGGACAGGGGGCCTACGAGCAGTACTTC.